This TCR beta chain stems from a study of blood T cell repertoires in COVID-19. Study at large: Samples representing acute and convalescent COVID-19 were sourced from the United States, Italy and Spain. The cDNA or gDNA used as material had been derived from T cells, B-cell-depleted T cells, or PBMCs.

Deletions cut 5 bases from V and 6 bases from J, with 13 bases between. The CDR3 runs 13 residues. The germline V gene encodes CDR1 SGHVS and CDR2 FQNEAQ. In the authors' workflow: By means of reference gene primer amplification, nucleated cell counts were estimated. Profiled with immunoSEQ multiplex PCR; TCRdb holds only in-frame clones, not every one. The DNA was the basis for D and trimming; V, J and clone size are from that table. The data show 200,000 to 300,000 clones, with about 80% seen just once and around 2% held by the top ten. This receptor was identified in a woman older than 75 with acute or convalescent COVID-19. The sequencing input was peripheral blood. The chain combines TRBV7-8 with TRBJ1-2, with a possible D match to TRBD1 (5 bases). The CDR3 nucleotides are TGTGCCAGCAGCCCCCGGACACGGGATGGCTACACCTTC. Protein: CASSPRTRDGYTF.